This T cell receptor (beta chain) was found in a study of blood T cell repertoires in COVID-19. For the study at large: COVID-19 samples from acute and convalescent phases originated in the United States, Italy and Spain. From T cells, B-cell-depleted T cells, or PBMCs came the material, which was cDNA or gDNA.

During active infection, Seattle patients enrolled and were then monitored through disease. V was shortened by 4 bases and J by 7 bases, with 13 bases between the two germline ends. The CDR3 is 13 amino acids. Looked up from germline, CDR1 is SQVTM and CDR2 is ANQGSEA. Per the original methods: Estimates of nucleated cell counts were drawn from the amplification of reference gene primers. Here immunoSEQ multiplex PCR was the method, and the copy in TCRdb shows in-frame clones only, minus some. The V and J calls and clone size were taken over from that table, and D and trimming were inferred from the DNA. The sample comprises 150,000 to 190,000 clones, roughly 84% of which are singletons, and 8.3% rests with the top ten.

The V call is TRBV29-1, the J call TRBJ1-4; a possible D gene is TRBD1 (6 bases). The source material was peripheral blood. The sequence was obtained from a woman aged 55-69 years with COVID-19, enrolled during active disease. The CDR3, as DNA: TGCAGCGTTGTCAGGGGTATAGGTGAAAAACTGTTTTTT. This codes for CSVVRGIGEKLFF. Filled out from reference TRBV29-1 and TRBJ1-4, the complete variable domain reads SAVISQKPSRDICQRGTSLTIQCQVDSQVTMMFWYRQQPGQSLTLIATANQGSEATYESGFVIDKFPISRPNLTFSTLTVSNMSPEDSSIYLCSVVRGIGEKLFFGSGTQLSVL.